The 21 T cell receptor beta chains below were found in one sample sequenced in a study of blood T cell repertoires in COVID-19. Using immunoSEQ multiplex PCR, the repertoire was profiled, and TCRdb retains in-frame clones only, with some absent. This table has tens of thousands of clones, more than 75% appearing once. Sequencing used peripheral blood. The receptor set was obtained from a woman aged 80 or over with active or convalescent COVID-19.

The rearrangement uses TRBV5-6 and TRBJ2-7; D might be TRBD2 (6 bases). CDR1 and CDR2 (germline): SGHDT, YYEEEE. V shed 4 bases and J shed 4 bases, with 6 bases lying between them. CDR3 length equals 11 residues. DNA for the CDR3: TGTGCCAGCAGCGGGGGGTACGAGCAGTACTTC. This codes for CASSGGYEQYF.

The chain is built from TRBV7-2 and TRBJ2-1; D is perhaps TRBD2 (5 bases). The ends were cut back, 5 bases at V and 7 bases at J, with 12 bases in the middle. Looked up from germline, CDR1 is SGHTA and CDR2 is FQGNSA. The CDR3 totals 13 residues. This CDR3 reads CASSPGGGNEQFF. The CDR3 bases are TGTGCCAGCAGCCCCGGAGGCGGAAATGAGCAGTTCTTC.

The rearrangement joins TRBV6-5 to TRBJ1-3; TRBD1 matches at 10 bases. The J segment lost 3 bases and the V segment lost 0 bases, leaving 2 bases of the junction unmatched. Per germline, CDR1 MNHEY and CDR2 SVGAGI. The CDR3 covers 16 residues. CDR3 nucleotide sequence: TGTGCCAGCAGTTACTCGGGACAGGGGCTTGGAAACACCATATATTTT. Amino acid sequence: CASSYSGQGLGNTIYF.

The chain uses TRBV18 and TRBJ1-6, with 7 nucleotides matching TRBD1. V shed 4 bases, J shed 5 bases, and the junction held 14 bases outside the gene matches. CDR3 length: 18 amino acids. Germline CDR1 KGHSH, CDR2 LQKENI. The DNA of the CDR3 is TGTGCCAGCTCACGACAGGGTATCCACGATTCCAATAATTCACCCCTCCACTTT. It codes for CASSRQGIHDSNNSPLHF.

The rearrangement links TRBV2 to TRBJ2-1, with 7 bases lining up with TRBD1. The CDR3 totals 14 residues. J gave up 5 bases and V 4 bases, and 5 bases lay outside the gene matches. CDR1 and CDR2 from the germline V gene are SNHLY and FYNNEI. DNA of the CDR3: TGTGCCAGCAGTGCCCGAGGGACAGACAATGAGCAGTTCTTC. Encoded protein: CASSARGTDNEQFF.

The rearrangement uses TRBV2 and TRBJ1-5, with TRBD1 matching over 10 bases. The CDR3 sequence is 17 residues long. Trimming took 8 bases from V and 1 from J; bases not matched to a gene: 11. Germline values: CDR1 SNHLY, CDR2 FYNNEI. The CDR3 spells CASSGTGDVSSNQPQHF. CDR3 nucleotides: TGTGCCAGCTCAGGGACAGGGGACGTATCAAGCAATCAGCCCCAGCATTTT.

This chain links TRBV10-3 with TRBJ2-5, with TRBD1 as a possible D gene (6 bases). Germline lookup yields CDR1 ENHRY and CDR2 SYGVKD. The germline V and J ends were trimmed by 6 bases and 1 base, with 15 bases remaining between them. This CDR3 contains 15 residues. CDR3 bases: TGTGCCATCAGCAGACAGGACGGGACCCAAGAGACCCAGTACTTC. As protein: CAISRQDGTQETQYF.

This clone occurred many times. The gene calls are TRBV7-2 and TRBJ2-3; 15 bases are a match to TRBD2. The germline CDR1 and CDR2 sequences are SGHTA and FQGNSA. The CDR3 length is 18 residues. J was trimmed by 3 bases and V by 5 bases; bases with no gene match: 9. The CDR3 region has the DNA TGTGCCAGCAGCGTTTCCGGGACTAGCGGGGGGCGGACAGATACGCAGTATTTT. It codes for CASSVSGTSGGRTDTQYF.

The rearrangement links TRBV6-6 to TRBJ1-5; 11 nucleotides align to TRBD1. Germline lookup yields CDR1 MNHNY and CDR2 SVGAGI (reference sequence). With 6 bases clipped from V and 3 bases from J, the junction kept 4 bases outside the gene matches. CDR3 size: 15 residues. CDR3 bases: TGTGCCAGCAGCCTGGGACAGGGGGTCAATCAGCCCCAGCATTTT. This sequence encodes CASSLGQGVNQPQHF.

The rearrangement joins TRBV3-1 (or the pseudogene TRBV3-2) to TRBJ1-4; 7 nucleotides agree with TRBD1. V shed 1 base, J shed 7 bases, and the junction held 9 bases outside the gene matches. Germline V gene sequence: CDR1 LGHDT, CDR2 YNNKEL (reference sequence). The CDR3 length is 16 residues. CDR3: CASSQGRGTAREKLFF. CDR3 nucleotide sequence: TGTGCCAGCAGCCAAGGACGTGGGACAGCCCGTGAAAAACTGTTTTTT.

The rearrangement links TRBV30 to TRBJ2-1; 7 positions agree with TRBD1. V trimming: 5 bases; J trimming: 7 bases; junction bases outside the gene matches: 2. Per the germline V gene, CDR1 is GTSNPN and CDR2 is SVGIG (reference sequence). This CDR3 is built from 11 residues. The CDR3 DNA reads TGTGCCTGGTCGGGACAGAATGAGCAGTTCTTC. Translation: CAWSGQNEQFF.

This chain links TRBV9 with TRBJ2-2, with 8 bases matching TRBD1. V shed 1 base and J 5 bases; nucleotides not matched to a gene: 7. The CDR3 consists of 16 residues. Germline V lookup: CDR1 SGDLS, CDR2 YYNGEE. The DNA for the CDR3 is TGTGCCAGCAGCGTACGTCAGGGGGCAAGGACCGGGGAGCTGTTTTTT. Encoded protein: CASSVRQGARTGELFF.

The V call is TRBV10-3, the J call TRBJ2-3; TRBD1 matches at 10 bases. This CDR3 comprises 14 residues. Losses at the gene ends were 7 bases for V and 4 bases for J; bases not matched to a gene: 5. Germline CDR1 is ENHRY and CDR2 is SYGVKD. In nucleotides, the CDR3 is TGTGCCATCACCGGGACAGGGGCCCCAGATACGCAGTATTTT. It encodes CAITGTGAPDTQYF.

This chain connects TRBV11-2 to TRBJ1-6; D is ambiguous. Germline V gives CDR1 SGHAT, CDR2 FQNNGV. This CDR3 is built from 14 residues. The germline V and J ends were trimmed by 1 base and 9 bases, with 10 bases remaining between them. CDR3 nucleotides: TGTGCCAGCAGCTTAGGGCAGTACGCTTCACCCCTCCACTTT. This sequence encodes CASSLGQYASPLHF.

The chain links TRBV7-2 to TRBJ2-3, with 9 bases identical to TRBD2. Trimming took 4 bases from V and 3 from J; bases not matched to a gene: 8. CDR1 and CDR2 from the germline V gene are SGHTA and FQGNSA. The CDR3 has 16 amino acids. Here the CDR3 DNA reads TGTGCCAGCAGCTCCGTAGCGGGGGCGGTGACAGATACGCAGTATTTT. It codes for CASSSVAGAVTDTQYF. The variable domain in full, with the rest retrieved from reference TRBV7-2 and TRBJ2-3, is GAGVSQSPSNKVTEKGKDVELRCDPISGHTALYWYRQSLGQGLEFLIYFQGNSAPDKSGLPSDRFSAERTGGSVSTLTIQRTQQEDSAVYLCASSSVAGAVTDTQYFGPGTRLTVL.

The V call is TRBV7-2, the J call TRBJ2-4; TRBD2 matches at 14 bases. The V segment lost 1 base and the J segment 0 bases; nucleotides outside the gene matches: 5. The length of the CDR3 is 19 residues. Germline values: CDR1 SGHTA, CDR2 FQGNSA. The CDR3 DNA sequence: TGTGCCAGCAGCTTAGGCGGACTAGCGGGGGGTCTAGCCAAAAACATTCAGTACTTC. Encoded protein: CASSLGGLAGGLAKNIQYF.

This clone was seen a few times. The rearrangement uses TRBV6-5 and TRBJ2-5; D might be TRBD1 (6 bases). V was shortened by 2 bases and J by 5 bases, with 18 bases between the two germline ends. Germline-derived CDR1 and CDR2 are MNHEY and SVGAGI. This CDR3 is 16 amino acids long. CDR3 loop: CASSYPVGTPDETQYF. The CDR3, as DNA: TGTGCCAGCAGTTACCCCGTCGGGACACCCGACGAGACCCAGTACTTC.

CDR3 protein: CASSTHAGSGSPLHF. The DNA of the CDR3 is TGTGCCAGCAGTACCCATGCGGGGTCCGGGTCACCCCTCCACTTT. The chain combines TRBV3-1 (or the pseudogene TRBV3-2) with TRBJ1-6, with D unclear. CDR1 is LGHDT, CDR2 YNNKEL, per germline (reference sequence). The CDR3 extends over 15 amino acids. Trimming left V 6 bases short and J 10 bases short, with 19 bases between.

The chain combines TRBV7-2 with TRBJ2-1, with D maybe TRBD2 (6 bases). Per the germline V gene, CDR1 is SGHTA and CDR2 is FQGNSA. There are 15 residues in the CDR3. Trimming took 0 bases from V and 4 from J, leaving 10 bases between them. The CDR3 sequence: CASSLAGGPYNEQFF. Written as DNA, the CDR3 is TGTGCCAGCAGCTTAGCGGGGGGACCTTACAATGAGCAGTTCTTC.

The gene calls are TRBV30 and TRBJ1-5, with TRBD1 matching over 7 bases. J gave up 7 bases and V 2 bases, and 5 bases lay outside the gene matches. The CDR3 runs 13 residues. From germline, CDR1 is GTSNPN and CDR2 SVGIG (reference sequence). As DNA, the CDR3 is TGTGCCTGGAGTACAGGGGTTAGGCAGCCCCAGCATTTT. Translating it yields CAWSTGVRQPQHF.

The gene calls are TRBV2 and TRBJ1-3, with TRBD1 matching 9 bases. J lost 4 bases, V lost 6 bases, and 7 bases had no gene match. Germline CDR1 and CDR2: SNHLY and FYNNEI. The CDR3 totals 15 residues. The CDR3 region is CASRRGQGGGNTIYF. The CDR3 nucleotides are TGTGCCAGCAGGAGGGGACAGGGAGGAGGAAACACCATATATTTT.